Listed below are T cell receptor beta chains from one sample, sequenced in a study of T cells in Graves' hyperthyroidism and ophthalmopathy. TCRdb processed the multiplex PCR reads anew with MiXCR; each CDR3 protein has one entry. This sample has hundreds of thousands of distinct CDR3 sequences, with roughly 40% found just once. What was sequenced was blood. The receptors were sampled from a man younger than 35 with Graves' hyperthyroidism. CDR3s include the opening cysteine and the closing phenylalanine or tryptophan. D genes are given only for firm matches. The size field is filled for only some rows; it gives once, few, many or a size class.

v_gene	abundance	d_gene	j_gene	CDR3nt	CDR3aa
TRBV10-3	-	-	TRBJ1-2	TGTGCCATCGGGGGGGAGGGGATTGGCTACACCTTC	CAIGGEGIGYTF
TRBV25-1	many	TRBD1	TRBJ1-6	TGTGCCAGCAGGGGGAGGGACAGGGCTTCACCCCTCCACTTT	CASRGRDRASPLHF
TRBV6-5	few	-	TRBJ1-1	TGTGCCAGCAGACTCGGACAGAACACTGAAGCTTTCTTT	CASRLGQNTEAFF
TRBV10-3	many	-	TRBJ2-5	TGTGCCAGCGGCCTTGAAGAGACCCAGTACTTC	CASGLEETQYF
TRBV10-2	many	-	TRBJ1-1	TGCGCCAGCAGTGAAAATGAGAACACTGAAGCTTTCTTT	CASSENENTEAFF
TRBV9	-	-	TRBJ2-6	TGTGTCAGCAGCGGAGGGGGCGCGGTATCTGGGGCCAACGTCCTGACTTTC	CVSSGGGAVSGANVLTF
TRBV20-1	-	TRBD2	TRBJ2-7	TGCAGTGCTGCCCGTGGGACTAGCGGTTACGAGCAGTACTTC	CSAARGTSGYEQYF
TRBV18	few	-	TRBJ1-2	TGTGCCAGCTCACCGATAGGACGGGATGGCTACACCTTC	CASSPIGRDGYTF
TRBV6-5	-	-	TRBJ1-5	TGTGCCAGCAGTTACTCGATGAATAGCAATCAGCCCCAGCATTTT	CASSYSMNSNQPQHF
TRBV4-1	few	-	TRBJ1-6	TGTGCCAGCAGCCAAGAGTGGACAAGGGTTTCACCCCTCCACTTT	CASSQEWTRVSPLHF
TRBV5-1	-	-	TRBJ2-5	TGCGCCAGCAGCCGACGGACAGTCGAGACCCAGTACTTC	CASSRRTVETQYF
TRBV2	-	TRBD1	TRBJ1-5	TGTGCCAGCAGTGGGACAGGGACGGGACAGCCCCAGCATTTT	CASSGTGTGQPQHF
TRBV10-3	-	-	TRBJ1-2	TGTGCCATCAGTGAGGCCGCCCAGGGAGCTAACTATGGCTACACCTTC	CAISEAAQGANYGYTF
TRBV19	-	-	TRBJ2-2	TGTGCCAGTAGCGTTGACTACCGGGAGCTGTTTTTT	CASSVDYRELFF
TRBV2	many	-	TRBJ1-5	TGTGCCAGCAGCGGCACAGGGAATCAGCCCCAGCATTTT	CASSGTGNQPQHF
TRBV20-1	once	-	TRBJ1-5	TGCAGTGCTAAAGCACAGGGCCATCAGCCCCAGCATTTT	CSAKAQGHQPQHF
TRBV25-1	-	TRBD1	TRBJ2-7	TGTGCCAGCACGAGGGGACAGGGAAACTACGAGCAGTACTTC	CASTRGQGNYEQYF
TRBV9	many	-	TRBJ1-1	TGCGCCAGCAGCGTACAGGGTGCGAACACTGAAGCTTTCTTT	CASSVQGANTEAFF
TRBV11-2	-	TRBD1	TRBJ2-7	TGTGCCAGCAGCCATCCGGGACAGGGTCACCACGAGCAGTACTTC	CASSHPGQGHHEQYF
TRBV6-6	many	-	TRBJ1-2	TGTGCCAGCACCGAGGACACCTATGGCTACACCTTC	CASTEDTYGYTF
TRBV20-1	many	-	TRBJ1-6	TGCAGTGCTAGAGGGAGCTCCTATAATTCACCCCTCCACTTT	CSARGSSYNSPLHF
TRBV12-3/TRBV12-4	-	-	TRBJ1-1	TGTGCCAGCAGTTTCGGGCAAAACACTGAAGCTCTCTTT	CASSFGQNTEALF